This T cell receptor beta chain was identified during a study of cytomegalovirus exposure and HLA in healthy donors. With 60 Vbeta and 13 Jbeta primers, the PCR was carried out. The protocol was immunoSEQ multiplex PCR, while the TCRdb copy is restricted to in-frame clones and leaves out a portion. The profile shows some 140,000 clones, about 80% of them singletons. CDR3 length: 16 residues. Germline V gene data show CDR1 as SGDLS and CDR2 as YYNGEE. Unmatched junction bases numbered 8, after V lost 0 bases and J lost 4 bases. Specimen: PBMCs. The chain uses TRBV9 and TRBJ1-2; 8 bases line up with TRBD1. The source of this sequence is a male donor in good health and CMV-seropositive. Written as DNA, the CDR3 is TGTGCCAGCAGCGTAGGGGGAGGACAGGGCCTCTATGGCTACACCTTC. Protein sequence: CASSVGGGQGLYGYTF.